This T cell receptor beta chain derives from a study of T cell repertoires in cytomegalovirus infection. Study summary: Matching HLA type, along with CMV infection, was indicated by public TCR beta signatures.

This clonotype appeared many times. Germline lookup yields CDR1 ENHRY and CDR2 SYGVKD. The V and J ends lost 4 bases and 5 bases respectively, with 8 bases between them. CDR3 size: 13 residues. TCRdb re-analysed the reads in MiXCR, keeping a single row per CDR3 protein. This table holds 200,000 to 300,000 distinct CDR3 sequences, roughly 10% found once. Material for sequencing was PBMCs. The receptor was derived from a human donor in good health (CMV status not recorded). Some clones in this sample may be carry-over from other donors' samples. The chain combines TRBV10-3 with TRBJ1-4; a possible D gene is TRBD1 (5 bases). DNA of the CDR3: TGTGCCATCAGTGGGACAAGAAATGAAAAACTGTTTTTT. Protein: CAISGTRNEKLFF.